A selection of T cell receptor beta chains follows, all from one sample in a study of blood T cell repertoires in COVID-19. TCRdb keeps only in-frame clones here, not all; method: immunoSEQ multiplex PCR. The data hold around 300,000 clones, with about 82% observed a single time. Sequencing used peripheral blood. The receptors originated from a human donor in a cohort sampled during active COVID-19. Each CDR3 is given with its conserved first and last residue.

TRBV9,TRBJ2-2,CASSVRPSGTSGPLDTGELFF
TRBV6-5,TRBJ1-6,CASSYRDRSNSPLHF
TRBV7-2,TRBJ1-2,CASSFGQGARYYGYTF
TRBV5-1,TRBJ2-3,CASSSGPTGGVKDTQYF
TRBV5-1,TRBJ1-5,CASSLSVNQPQHF
TRBV24-1,TRBJ2-7,CATSDPGSHIEQYF
TRBV11-2,TRBJ2-6,CASSSYTGAGANVLTF
TRBV3-1/TRBV3-2,TRBJ1-3,CASSQDLTAKGYSGNTIYF
TRBV2,TRBJ1-2,CASTGQGAAYGYTF
TRBV29-1,TRBJ2-6,CSVPGTSGGLSGANVLTF
TRBV27,TRBJ1-4,CASSARVSGLSNEKLFF
TRBV7-3,TRBJ2-2,CASSQITGELFF
TRBV5-4,TRBJ2-3,CASSLSLAVPGDTQYF
TRBV10-1,TRBJ2-1,CASSDLREILYNEQFF
TRBV4-1,TRBJ2-3,CASSHGPGRTDTQYF
TRBV2,TRBJ1-2,CASSARGLKTGQTRGRYGYTF
TRBV24-1,TRBJ2-3,CATSASHRGLTQYF
TRBV6-5,TRBJ2-7,CASSYSGTGTDEQYF
TRBV12-5,TRBJ1-2,CASGLVIVPGGGDGYTF
TRBV5-4,TRBJ2-5,CASSWERQGETQYF
TRBV7-9,TRBJ2-7,CASSPGQGASYEQYF
TRBV15,TRBJ2-7,CATSREKGDLTGASSYEQYF